A selection of T cell receptor beta chains follows, all from one sample in a study of technical replicates of blood from a few donors. Method: immunoSEQ multiplex PCR; TCRdb's copy keeps in-frame clones and lacks some. The sample records 66,000 or so clones, 70% to 90% being singletons. Material: PBMCs. The receptors derive from a human donor in good health. Some clones in this sample may be carry-over from other donors' samples. The CDR3 runs from the conserved cysteine through the conserved F or W. A D gene is named only where the DNA matches it firmly. The listing skips clone size in some rows; elsewhere it reads once, few, many or a size class.

J: TRBJ2-7
D: -
size: -
V: TRBV7-2
CDR3: CASSTYLASDEQYF
DNA: TGTGCCAGCAGCACCTACTTAGCGTCCGACGAGCAGTACTTC

J: TRBJ2-1
D: TRBD1
size: -
V: TRBV2
CDR3: CASSPDREHEQFF
DNA: TGTGCCAGCAGTCCGGACAGGGAACATGAGCAGTTCTTC

J: TRBJ1-5
D: -
size: -
V: TRBV2
CDR3: CASSGQVHSNQPQHF
DNA: TGTGCCAGCAGTGGGCAGGTCCATAGCAATCAGCCCCAGCATTTT

J: TRBJ1-1
D: -
size: -
V: TRBV5-1
CDR3: CANKPRQYTEAFF
DNA: TGCGCCAACAAACCACGACAGTACACTGAAGCTTTCTTT

J: TRBJ2-7
D: -
size: -
V: TRBV9
CDR3: CASSYNPGQSSYEQYF
DNA: TGTGCCAGCAGCTACAATCCGGGACAAAGCTCCTACGAGCAGTACTTC

J: TRBJ2-3
D: -
size: -
V: TRBV5-1
CDR3: CASSITSTDTQYF
DNA: TGCGCCAGCAGTATAACATCCACAGATACGCAGTATTTT

J: TRBJ1-5
D: -
size: once
V: TRBV9
CDR3: CASSIGTGGSQPQHF
DNA: TGTGCCAGCAGCATAGGGACCGGGGGAAGTCAGCCCCAGCATTTT

J: TRBJ2-3
D: TRBD2
size: few
V: TRBV27
CDR3: CASSFLRGSGTDTQYF
DNA: TGTGCCAGCAGTTTCCTCCGCGGGAGTGGGACAGATACGCAGTATTTT

J: TRBJ2-5
D: -
size: -
V: TRBV7-9
CDR3: CASSLATPVAETQYF
DNA: TGTGCCAGCAGCTTAGCTACTCCCGTCGCGGAGACCCAGTACTTC

J: TRBJ1-2
D: TRBD1
size: -
V: TRBV5-1
CDR3: CASSSGGGYGYTF
DNA: TGCGCCAGCAGTTCAGGGGGCGGCTATGGCTACACCTTC

J: TRBJ2-1
D: -
size: -
V: TRBV7-2
CDR3: CASSLVFQSPYNEQFF
DNA: TGTGCCAGCAGCTTAGTCTTCCAGTCCCCCTACAATGAGCAGTTCTTC

J: TRBJ2-7
D: -
size: -
V: TRBV14
CDR3: CASSQDVTGYEQYF
DNA: TGTGCCAGCAGCCAAGATGTTACGGGATACGAGCAGTACTTC

J: TRBJ2-1
D: TRBD2
size: -
V: TRBV5-8
CDR3: CASDTGTRGGNEQFF
DNA: TGTGCCAGCGACACCGGGACTAGAGGGGGCAATGAGCAGTTCTTC

J: TRBJ2-1
D: -
size: -
V: TRBV7-3
CDR3: CASSPLRGGEQFF
DNA: TGTGCCAGCAGCCCCCTACGGGGTGGTGAGCAGTTCTTC

J: TRBJ2-3
D: -
size: -
V: TRBV11-3
CDR3: CASSAGSNKDTQYF
DNA: TGTGCCAGCAGCGCCGGGAGTAACAAAGATACGCAGTATTTT

J: TRBJ2-3
D: -
size: once
V: TRBV19
CDR3: CASSNRGGRISDTQYF
DNA: TGTGCCAGTAGTAACCGTGGAGGGCGTATTTCAGATACGCAGTATTTT

J: TRBJ1-5
D: TRBD1
size: -
V: TRBV6-6
CDR3: CASSYQGDQPQHF
DNA: TGTGCCAGCAGTTACCAGGGGGATCAGCCCCAGCATTTT

J: TRBJ2-1
D: -
size: -
V: TRBV4-2
CDR3: CASSARGRGDYNEQFF
DNA: TGTGCCAGCAGCGCAAGGGGGCGGGGGGACTACAATGAGCAGTTCTTC

J: TRBJ2-1
D: -
size: -
V: TRBV28
CDR3: CASSLGGRAYNEQFF
DNA: TGTGCCAGCAGCCTGGGAGGTCGGGCCTACAATGAGCAGTTCTTC

J: TRBJ1-5
D: -
size: few
V: TRBV7-2
CDR3: CASSWELNQPQHF
DNA: TGTGCCAGCAGCTGGGAGTTAAATCAGCCCCAGCATTTT

J: TRBJ1-4
D: -
size: -
V: TRBV6-1
CDR3: CASSEATATNEKLFF
DNA: TGTGCCAGCAGTGAAGCGACAGCAACTAATGAAAAACTGTTTTTT

J: TRBJ2-7
D: -
size: -
V: TRBV7-2
CDR3: CASSLVVGQGSEQYF
DNA: TGTGCCAGCAGCTTAGTGGTAGGGCAGGGAAGCGAGCAGTACTTC

J: TRBJ2-1
D: TRBD2
size: -
V: TRBV6-4
CDR3: CASSGLAGVNNEQFF
DNA: TGTGCCAGCAGTGGGCTAGCGGGGGTAAACAATGAGCAGTTCTTC

J: TRBJ2-6
D: TRBD1
size: -
V: TRBV2
CDR3: CASKPGQGAGANVLTF
DNA: TGTGCCAGCAAACCGGGCCAGGGGGCTGGGGCCAACGTCCTGACTTTC

J: TRBJ2-5
D: TRBD2
size: -
V: TRBV6-1
CDR3: CASRSGGAGGETQYF
DNA: TGTGCCAGCAGGAGCGGGGGGGCCGGCGGGGAGACCCAGTACTTC

J: TRBJ1-4
D: TRBD1
size: once
V: TRBV9
CDR3: CASSPGGMGEKLFF
DNA: TGTGCCAGCAGCCCAGGGGGTATGGGTGAAAAACTGTTTTTT

J: TRBJ2-3
D: TRBD2
size: -
V: TRBV27
CDR3: CASSPFGLVATDTQYF
DNA: TGTGCCAGCAGCCCCTTCGGACTAGTGGCCACAGATACGCAGTATTTT

J: TRBJ1-1
D: -
size: once
V: TRBV4-2
CDR3: CASSQAQKRGHTEAFF
DNA: TGTGCCAGCAGCCAGGCTCAAAAACGGGGTCACACTGAAGCTTTCTTT

J: TRBJ2-7
D: TRBD1
size: once
V: TRBV4-3
CDR3: CASSLDRDGRYEQYF
DNA: TGCGCCAGCAGCCTTGACAGGGACGGAAGATACGAGCAGTACTTC

J: TRBJ1-1
D: -
size: once
V: TRBV5-1
CDR3: CASSLTGKGTEAFF
DNA: TGCGCCAGCAGCCTGACAGGAAAGGGCACTGAAGCTTTCTTT

J: TRBJ2-1
D: TRBD1
size: -
V: TRBV19
CDR3: CASSGTGWYEQFF
DNA: TGTGCCAGCTCCGGGACAGGGTGGTATGAGCAGTTCTTC

J: TRBJ2-5
D: TRBD2
size: -
V: TRBV10-3
CDR3: CAISPGLAGGPPQETQYF
DNA: TGTGCCATCAGTCCCGGACTAGCGGGGGGCCCCCCTCAAGAGACCCAGTACTTC

J: TRBJ2-2
D: TRBD2
size: -
V: TRBV6-7
CDR3: CATKGLAGGNTGELFF
DNA: TGTGCCACGAAGGGACTAGCGGGGGGGAACACCGGGGAGCTGTTTTTT

J: TRBJ1-3
D: -
size: -
V: TRBV12-5
CDR3: CASGLQSVGSGNTIYF
DNA: TGTGCTAGTGGTTTGCAAAGTGTCGGCTCTGGAAACACCATATATTTT

J: TRBJ1-6
D: -
size: -
V: TRBV23-1
CDR3: CASSIRGNRVTLHF
DNA: TGCGCCAGCAGTATTAGGGGGAATCGGGTAACCCTCCACTTT

J: TRBJ2-7
D: -
size: -
V: TRBV6-5
CDR3: CAVLTGYEQYF
DNA: TGTGCCGTACTTACAGGCTACGAGCAGTACTTC

J: TRBJ1-6
D: TRBD1
size: -
V: TRBV7-2
CDR3: CASSSRDRGNSPLHF
DNA: TGTGCCAGCAGCTCCAGGGACAGGGGCAATTCACCCCTCCACTTT